The clone carrying this T cell receptor (beta chain) was detected once. Its antigen remains unidentified. Tumor tissue was taken before any definitive surgery or chemotherapy was given. This sample is part of a study of high-grade serous ovarian cancer treatment subgroups. Background on the study: Mean per sample: around 13,000 reads, thousands of unique TCR beta rearrangements. Points from the study as a whole: TCR clonal relatedness correlated positively with neoantigen level. The analyses considered CDR3 and ignored CDR1 and CDR2.

Profiling relied on immunoSEQ multiplex PCR, and the TCRdb table lists in-frame clones only, not all of them. Among about 40,000 clones, 79% were seen once, and the ten largest hold approximately 3.1%. The CDR3 spans 15 residues. Germline V lookup: CDR1 SGHTA, CDR2 FQGNSA. The ends were cut back, 5 bases at V and 5 bases at J, with 17 bases in the middle. This receptor was obtained from a human donor with high-grade serous ovarian cancer. The sequenced sample consisted of tumor tissue. This chain uses TRBV7-2 with TRBJ2-3; tentative D call: TRBD2 (5 bases). The CDR3 loop is CASSTTNSAGDTQYF. As DNA, the CDR3 is TGTGCCAGCAGCACGACTAATTCCGCGGGAGATACGCAGTATTTT.